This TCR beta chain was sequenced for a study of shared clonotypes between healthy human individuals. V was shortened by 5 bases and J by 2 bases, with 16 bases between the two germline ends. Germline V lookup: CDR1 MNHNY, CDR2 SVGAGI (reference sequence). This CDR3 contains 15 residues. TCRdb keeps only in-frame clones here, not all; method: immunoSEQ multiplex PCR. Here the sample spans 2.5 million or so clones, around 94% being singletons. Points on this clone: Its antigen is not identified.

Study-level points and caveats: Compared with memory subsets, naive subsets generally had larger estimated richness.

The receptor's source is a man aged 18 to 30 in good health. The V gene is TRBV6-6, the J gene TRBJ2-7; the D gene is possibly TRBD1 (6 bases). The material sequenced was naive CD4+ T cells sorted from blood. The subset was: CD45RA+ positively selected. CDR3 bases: TGTGCCAGCAGTGCTACAGGGTCTTTCCCCTACGAGCAGTACTTC. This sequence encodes CASSATGSFPYEQYF.